The clone carrying this T cell receptor (beta chain) came up once. The entry originates in a study of blood T cell repertoires in COVID-19. Study information: From the United States, Italy and Spain came samples of acute and convalescent COVID-19.

Trimming left V 6 bases short and J 4 bases short, with 12 bases between. This CDR3 has 14 residues. CDR1 is SGHDN, CDR2 FVKESK, per germline. The repertoire was sequenced with immunoSEQ multiplex PCR; TCRdb's copy has only in-frame clones and lacks some. In the table there are tens of thousands of clones, 75% to 90% of which are singletons. Sequenced material: peripheral blood. The chain recombines TRBV14 with TRBJ2-2; D not certain. The TCR was taken from a man aged 50-60 years with active COVID-19. The CDR3 coding sequence is TGTGCCAGCAGACTTGGAGTCTTCACCGGGGAGCTGTTTTTT. This sequence encodes CASRLGVFTGELFF.